The source of this T cell receptor beta chain is a study of monozygotic twins with inflammatory bowel disease. Turning to this clonotype: What it binds is not known.

UMIs bearing a 6-nucleotide sample barcode were added through template switching. Two nested PCRs, approximately 16 and 9 cycles, amplified TCRalpha and TCRbeta cDNA. Reanalyzing the 5' RACE reads, TCRdb keeps one entry per CDR3 protein, without DNA. This sample's table reports over 100,000 distinct CDR3 sequences. General study results and limits: Support was absent for any single strong signal or clonotype linked to IBD.

The CDR3 totals 14 residues. Per germline, CDR1 SQVTM and CDR2 ANQGSEA. Sequencing used blood. The TCR comes from a human donor with ulcerative colitis or Crohn's disease, or a healthy co-twin of an affected twin (not recorded which). This chain connects TRBV29-1 to TRBJ1-2; TCRdb's D call of TRBD1 is untestable without DNA. CDR3 residues: CSVEAGQGVGGYTF.